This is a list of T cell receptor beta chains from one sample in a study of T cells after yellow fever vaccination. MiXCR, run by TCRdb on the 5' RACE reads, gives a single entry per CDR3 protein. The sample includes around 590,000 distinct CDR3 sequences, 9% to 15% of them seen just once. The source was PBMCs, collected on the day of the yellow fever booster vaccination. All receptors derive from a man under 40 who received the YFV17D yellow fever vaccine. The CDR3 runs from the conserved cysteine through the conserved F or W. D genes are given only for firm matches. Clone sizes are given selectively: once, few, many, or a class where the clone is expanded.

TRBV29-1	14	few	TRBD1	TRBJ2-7	TGCAGCGTGGGGGGACAGGACCCCAGCTACGAGCAGTACTTC	CSVGGQDPSYEQYF
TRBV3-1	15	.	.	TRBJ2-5	TGTGCCAGCAGCCAAGAACTGGGGCCTCAAGAGACCCAGTACTTC	CASSQELGPQETQYF
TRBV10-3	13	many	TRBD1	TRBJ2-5	TGTGCCATCAGTGACGCCCCACAGGGGTCCCAGTACTTC	CAISDAPQGSQYF
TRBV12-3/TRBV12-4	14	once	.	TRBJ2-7	TGTGCCAGCAGCCCCTTGGGGTTCTCCTACGAGCAGTACTTC	CASSPLGFSYEQYF
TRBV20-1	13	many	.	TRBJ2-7	TGCAGTGCTAGAGGTGGACTGCGCGACGAGCAGTACTTC	CSARGGLRDEQYF
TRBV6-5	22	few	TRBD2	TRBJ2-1	TGTGCCAGCAATACACTAACCCGACTAGCGGGAGAATTGCGTCTATCCTACAATGAGCAGTTCTTC	CASNTLTRLAGELRLSYNEQFF
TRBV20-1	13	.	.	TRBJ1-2	TGCAGGGGAGAGACAGCTTATGGCTATGGCTACACCTTC	CRGETAYGYGYTF
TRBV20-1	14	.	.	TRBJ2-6	TGCAGTGCTAAGGGGGGCGCTGGGGCCAACGTCCTGACTTTC	CSAKGGAGANVLTF
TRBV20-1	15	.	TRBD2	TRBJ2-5	TGCAGTGCCTCCCGAGGGACTAGCCGTCAAGAGACCCAGTACTTC	CSASRGTSRQETQYF
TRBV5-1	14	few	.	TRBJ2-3	TGCGCCAGCAGCTTGCCGGGGATCACAGATACGCAGTATTTT	CASSLPGITDTQYF
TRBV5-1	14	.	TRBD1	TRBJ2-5	TGCGCCAGCAGAACGGGACAGGGGGAGGAGACCCAGTACTTC	CASRTGQGEETQYF